These T cell receptor beta chains were read from a single sample in a study of blood T cell repertoires in COVID-19. Profiled with immunoSEQ multiplex PCR; TCRdb holds only in-frame clones, not every one. The data show about 210,000 clones, roughly four fifths seen once. The sample taken for sequencing was peripheral blood. These receptors originate from a woman aged 40 to 50 with acute or convalescent COVID-19. Both conserved end residues are part of each CDR3. The D gene is left open where the match is weak. The listing skips clone size in some rows; elsewhere it reads once, few, many or a size class.

>TRBD2|.|TRBV7-6|TRBJ2-5
CASSSSYSGRPQETQYF
TGTGCCAGCAGCTCGAGCTATAGCGGGAGGCCCCAAGAGACCCAGTACTTC
>TRBD1|.|TRBV11-2|TRBJ1-2
CASSTTGRNYGYTF
TGTGCCAGCAGCACGACAGGGAGAAACTATGGCTACACCTTC
>.|few|TRBV10-3|TRBJ1-1
CAIGAGLNTEAFF
TGTGCCATCGGGGCAGGCTTGAACACTGAAGCTTTCTTT
>TRBD2|.|TRBV19|TRBJ2-1
CASSDERLAAFRENSYNEQFF
TGTGCCAGTAGCGATGAACGACTAGCAGCTTTTCGGGAAAACTCTTACAATGAGCAGTTCTTC
>.|.|TRBV24-1|TRBJ2-3
CATSDLDISTDTQYF
TGTGCCACCAGTGACCTTGACATATCCACAGATACGCAGTATTTT
>.|.|TRBV3-1/TRBV3-2|TRBJ2-3
CASSSRLEMTDTQYF
TGTGCCAGCAGCTCGCGACTAGAGATGACAGATACGCAGTATTTT
>TRBD1|.|TRBV19|TRBJ1-2
CASSTLGQFYGYTF
TGTGCCAGTAGTACTCTGGGACAGTTCTATGGCTACACCTTC
>TRBD1|.|TRBV30|TRBJ1-2
CAWRGQGFYGYTF
TGTGCCTGGAGGGGACAGGGCTTCTATGGCTACACCTTC
>TRBD2|.|TRBV11-3|TRBJ2-3
CASSLGTSGGTTDTQYF
TGTGCCAGCAGCTTAGGGACTAGCGGGGGGACCACAGATACGCAGTATTTT
>.|.|TRBV5-5|TRBJ2-5
CASSRDGGTGTQYF
TGTGCCAGCAGCCGTGACGGCGGTACAGGGACCCAGTACTTC
>TRBD1|.|TRBV4-2|TRBJ1-1
CASSQWRQGVGNTEAFF
TGTGCCAGCAGCCAATGGCGACAGGGTGTGGGGAACACTGAAGCTTTCTTT
>TRBD1|.|TRBV6-5|TRBJ2-2
CASRGDRWNTGELFF
TGTGCCAGCAGGGGGGACAGATGGAACACCGGGGAGCTGTTTTTT
>TRBD1|once|TRBV27|TRBJ1-6
CASSFQGAGSPLHF
TGTGCCAGCAGTTTCCAGGGGGCAGGTTCACCCCTCCACTTT
>TRBD2|.|TRBV3-1/TRBV3-2|TRBJ2-1
CASSQRTSGGSRGQFF
TGTGCCAGCAGCCAAAGAACTAGCGGGGGGTCCCGAGGGCAGTTCTTC
>TRBD1|.|TRBV4-1|TRBJ1-5
CASSYKQGETNQPQHF
TGCGCCAGCAGCTATAAACAGGGGGAAACGAATCAGCCCCAGCATTTT
>TRBD1|.|TRBV15|TRBJ1-1
CATSRGGGARYTEAFF
TGTGCCACCAGCAGAGGAGGGGGCGCCAGGTACACTGAAGCTTTCTTT
>TRBD2|.|TRBV5-4|TRBJ2-5
CASSLVELAVQETQYF
TGTGCCAGCAGCCTGGTAGAACTAGCGGTCCAAGAGACCCAGTACTTC
>TRBD2|.|TRBV29-1|TRBJ2-1
CSVPGGGNHEQFF
TGCAGCGTTCCCGGGGGGGGAAATCATGAGCAGTTCTTC
>.|.|TRBV4-1|TRBJ2-7
CASSQDRLELVEQYF
TGCGCCAGCAGCCAAGATCGACTAGAACTCGTCGAGCAGTACTTC
>.|.|TRBV27|TRBJ2-1
CASSPLQGVPEQFF
TGTGCCAGCAGTCCACTCCAGGGTGTCCCTGAGCAGTTCTTC
>TRBD1|.|TRBV5-1|TRBJ1-2
CASSFGRGHQDYGYTF
TGCGCCAGCAGCTTTGGCAGGGGGCATCAGGACTATGGCTACACCTTC
>.|.|TRBV14|TRBJ2-7
CASSRRGGAYEQYF
TGTGCCAGCAGCCGCCGGGGAGGCGCCTACGAGCAGTACTTC
>.|few|TRBV18|TRBJ2-1
CASSPPEWGDNEQFF
TGTGCCAGCTCACCACCAGAGTGGGGAGACAATGAGCAGTTCTTC
>.|.|TRBV30|TRBJ1-1
CAWSVLENTEAFF
TGTGCCTGGAGTGTACTTGAGAACACTGAAGCTTTCTTT
>TRBD1|.|TRBV5-6|TRBJ1-2
CASSRDRGVSGGYTF
TGTGCCAGCAGCCGGGACAGGGGGGTATCCGGCGGCTACACCTTC
>.|.|TRBV5-5|TRBJ1-4
CASSLVGRSYEKLFF
TGTGCCAGCAGCTTGGTGGGCAGGTCTTATGAAAAACTGTTTTTT
>.|.|TRBV6-5|TRBJ2-7
CATTQRHGAYEQYF
TGTGCCACCACCCAACGGCACGGAGCCTACGAGCAGTACTTC
>TRBD1|.|TRBV15|TRBJ1-4
CATSSRQGTRVATNEKLFF
TGTGCCACCAGCAGCCGACAGGGGACGAGGGTCGCAACTAATGAAAAACTGTTTTTT
>.|.|TRBV6-5|TRBJ1-2
CASRDTGYYGYTF
TGTGCCAGCAGAGATACAGGTTACTATGGCTACACCTTC
>TRBD2|.|TRBV6-5|TRBJ2-3
CASSYRGSGDTQYF
TGTGCCAGCAGTTATCGCGGGAGCGGGGATACGCAGTATTTT
>.|few|TRBV19|TRBJ2-1
CASAQDNEQFF
TGTGCCAGCGCACAGGACAATGAGCAGTTCTTC
>TRBD2|once|TRBV6-2/TRBV6-3|TRBJ2-2
CASSYSPSGWNTGELFF
TGTGCCAGCAGTTACAGTCCTAGCGGATGGAACACCGGGGAGCTGTTTTTT
>TRBD1|.|TRBV12-5|TRBJ2-1
CASGPGTGALNEQFF
TGTGCTAGTGGTCCCGGGACAGGGGCGCTCAATGAGCAGTTCTTC
>TRBD2|.|TRBV3-1/TRBV3-2|TRBJ2-1
CASSQESRAGGRGEQFF
TGTGCCAGCAGCCAAGAGAGTCGAGCGGGAGGTCGGGGTGAGCAGTTCTTC
>TRBD2|.|TRBV7-8|TRBJ2-1
CASSRAGSPYNEQFF
TGTGCCAGCAGCCGAGCGGGGAGTCCCTACAATGAGCAGTTCTTC
>.|.|TRBV11-3|TRBJ2-7
CASSSLPGDEQYF
TGTGCCAGCAGCTCCCTCCCCGGGGACGAGCAGTACTTC
>.|.|TRBV27|TRBJ1-6
CASSLSVYSPLHF
TGTGCCAGCAGTTTAAGCGTTTATTCACCCCTCCACTTT
>TRBD2|.|TRBV9|TRBJ2-3
CASSVGLAGGSTDTQYF
TGTGCCAGCAGCGTAGGCCTAGCGGGGGGCAGCACAGATACGCAGTATTTT
>TRBD2|once|TRBV11-2|TRBJ2-7
CASSLLGREPYEQYF
TGTGCCAGCAGCTTATTGGGGAGGGAGCCATACGAGCAGTACTTC
>.|.|TRBV19|TRBJ2-1
CASSWSGSNEQFF
TGTGCCAGTAGTTGGTCGGGAAGCAATGAGCAGTTCTTC
>.|.|TRBV6-6|TRBJ1-1
CASGAIQSTTEAFF
TGTGCCAGCGGGGCTATTCAGTCTACCACTGAAGCTTTCTTT
>TRBD2|.|TRBV7-3|TRBJ2-1
CASSLLAGGRNEQFF
TGTGCCAGCAGCTTGCTAGCGGGGGGGCGAAATGAGCAGTTCTTC
>.|.|TRBV30|TRBJ1-1
CAWSVTVNTEAFF
TGTGCCTGGAGTGTAACGGTGAACACTGAAGCTTTCTTT
>TRBD2|.|TRBV9|TRBJ2-3
CASSGIIATSGRAYSPDTQYF
TGTGCCAGCAGCGGGATCATCGCCACTAGCGGGAGGGCCTATAGCCCAGATACGCAGTATTTT
>TRBD2|.|TRBV7-6|TRBJ2-5
CASSPPTSGKGETQYF
TGTGCCAGCAGCCCCCCGACTAGCGGGAAGGGGGAGACCCAGTACTTC
>.|.|TRBV11-2|TRBJ2-7
CASSFLQVTSYEQYF
TGTGCCAGCAGCTTTTTACAGGTGACGTCCTACGAGCAGTACTTC
>TRBD1|.|TRBV7-2|TRBJ2-3
CASSFYRGGKADTQYF
TGTGCCAGCAGCTTCTACAGGGGTGGCAAGGCAGATACGCAGTATTTT
>.|.|TRBV19|TRBJ2-5
CASIRLPWREEETQYF
TGTGCCAGTATAAGGCTGCCTTGGCGGGAAGAAGAGACCCAGTACTTC
>TRBD1|.|TRBV7-2|TRBJ1-2
CASRPDRDNIDYTF
TGTGCCAGCAGACCGGACAGGGACAACATCGACTACACCTTC
>.|.|TRBV3-1/TRBV3-2|TRBJ1-3
CASSLTGQRTIYF
TGTGCCAGCAGCCTCACAGGGCAGCGAACCATATATTTT
>.|.|TRBV7-2|TRBJ2-7
CASSLKSGDYEQYF
TGTGCCAGCAGCTTAAAATCCGGGGATTACGAGCAGTACTTC
>TRBD1|.|TRBV4-2|TRBJ2-3
CASSQDQSGGRDTQYF
TGTGCCAGCAGCCAAGATCAGTCAGGGGGCAGGGATACGCAGTATTTT
>.|.|TRBV5-1|TRBJ2-7
CASSNSRGWGSYEQYF
TGCGCCAGCAGCAATTCTAGGGGATGGGGATCCTACGAGCAGTACTTC
>.|.|TRBV9|TRBJ2-3
CASSVGGANMGNTQYF
TGTGCCAGCAGCGTTGGGGGGGCCAATATGGGGAATACGCAGTATTTT